Below, 5 T cell receptor beta chains from the same sample are listed, as sequenced in a study of T-cell memory formation after mild COVID-19. TCRdb redid the calling of the 5' RACE reads with MiXCR, one entry per CDR3 protein. This table has about 390,000 distinct CDR3 sequences, 20% to 25% appearing once. The sample taken for sequencing was PBMCs or a T cell subset sorted from them (not recorded which). All receptors derive from an adult woman who had mild COVID-19 (a few samples of this study predate the infection). Cell type and time point are not known.

DNA for the CDR3: TGTGCCAGCAGTCCAAGATTCGCTAACTATGGCTACACCTTC. This gives the protein CASSPRFANYGYTF. The chain combines TRBV7-2 with TRBJ1-2, with D uncertain. CDR3 size: 14 residues. The germline CDR1 and CDR2 sequences are SGHTA and FQGNSA. V lost 6 bases, J lost 0 bases, and 11 bases lay in between.

This clonotype was detected many times. The V call is TRBV20-1, the J call TRBJ1-5, with 9 nucleotides matching TRBD1. The CDR3 is 15 amino acids. The J segment lost 7 bases and the V segment lost 6 bases, leaving 13 bases of the junction unmatched. Germline V gene lookup returns CDR1 DFQATT and CDR2 SNEGSKA (reference sequence). The CDR3 sequence is CSALEGGTGNQPQHF. DNA of the CDR3: TGCAGTGCACTAGAGGGGGGGACAGGGAACCAGCCCCAGCATTTT.

A few counts support this clonotype. The gene calls are TRBV20-1 and TRBJ2-5, with 13 bases identical to TRBD2. The germline CDR1 and CDR2 sequences are DFQATT and SNEGSKA (reference sequence). The CDR3 length is 16 residues. The ends lost 3 bases at V and 1 base at J; junction bases unmatched: 5. The CDR3 sequence: CSASTSGGAIQETQYF. The CDR3 nucleotides read TGCAGTGCTAGCACTAGCGGGGGGGCGATCCAAGAGACCCAGTACTTC.

This clonotype showed up just a few times. The V call is TRBV4-2, the J call TRBJ1-2, with a weak D call TRBD1 (5 bases). CDR1 is LGHNA and CDR2 is YNFKEQ in the germline V gene. The V gene lost 0 bases and the J gene lost 4 bases, with 15 bases spanning the gap. CDR3 size: 16 residues. Here the CDR3 DNA reads TGTGCCAGCAGCCAAGATTACCCGGGGCCGGCCTATGGCTACACCTTC. Protein: CASSQDYPGPAYGYTF.

The chain uses TRBV12-3 or TRBV12-4 and TRBJ2-2; 7 bases agree with TRBD1. With V trimmed by 6 bases and J by 4 bases, 8 bases remained unmatched. This CDR3 has 15 residues. The CDR3 DNA reads TGTGCCAGCAGCCAAGACAGGGACATCACCGGGGAGCTGTTTTTT. Its protein is CASSQDRDITGELFF.